Presented here are 10 T cell receptor beta chains from one specimen sequenced in a study of PD-L1 blockade in urothelial cancer. Time point given: pretreatment peripheral blood. TCRdb keeps only in-frame clones here, not all; method: immunoSEQ multiplex PCR. The sample yields tens of thousands of clones, approximately 90% seen once. Material: PBMCs, obtained around atezolizumab (anti-PD-L1) treatment. Receptors originate from a woman aged 55-69 years with urothelial cancer.

V and J are TRBV5-1 and TRBJ1-1, with D uncertain. Germline V CDR1 and CDR2: SGHRS, YFSETQ. The germline V and J ends were trimmed by 2 bases and 0 bases, with 14 bases remaining between them. The CDR3 runs to 16 residues. CDR3 protein: CASSFTAGSLNTEAFF. DNA of the CDR3: TGCGCCAGCAGCTTCACGGCAGGATCTTTGAACACTGAAGCTTTCTTT.

The V gene is TRBV6-5, the J gene TRBJ2-1, with D tentatively TRBD1 (5 bases). The CDR3 sequence is 13 residues long. The V gene lost 2 bases and the J gene lost 9 bases, with 11 bases spanning the gap. Looked up from germline, CDR1 is MNHEY and CDR2 is SVGAGI. CDR3 nucleotide sequence: TGTGCCAGCAGTTACCGCAGGGAAGGTGAGCAGTTCTTC. Translated: CASSYRREGEQFF.

This clone has a handful of counts. This chain links TRBV7-9 with TRBJ2-6, with D possibly being TRBD2 (5 bases). The CDR3 covers 13 residues. CDR1 SEHNR and CDR2 FQNEAQ come from the germline V gene (reference sequence). Deletions cut 8 bases from V and 0 bases from J, with 5 bases between. This CDR3 is CASRDSGANVLTF. CDR3 DNA sequence: TGTGCCAGCCGGGACTCTGGGGCCAACGTCCTGACTTTC.

The rearrangement uses TRBV5-4 and TRBJ2-1, with 7 bases aligning to TRBD2. CDR1 and CDR2 from the germline V gene are SGHNT and YYREEE (reference sequence). CDR3 length equals 15 residues. J was trimmed by 7 bases and V by 0 bases; bases with no gene match: 7. The CDR3 loop is CASSLVLAAGNEQFF. The CDR3 DNA reads TGTGCCAGCAGCTTGGTTCTAGCGGCGGGGAATGAGCAGTTCTTC.

This clone has more than one count but fewer than ten. This chain joins TRBV7-9 and TRBJ1-1; D might be TRBD1 (6 bases). The CDR3 is made up of 13 amino acids. Per the germline V gene, CDR1 is SEHNR and CDR2 is FQNEAQ (reference sequence). The ends were cut back, 5 bases at V and 7 bases at J, with 14 bases in the middle. In DNA, the CDR3 is TGTGCCAGCAGCACAGGGTTGGTGGGTGAAGCTTTCTTT. Protein product: CASSTGLVGEAFF.

V and J are TRBV5-1 and TRBJ2-7, with D uncertain. CDR3 length: 14 residues. Germline V gene lookup returns CDR1 SGHRS and CDR2 YFSETQ. The V end was cut by 5 bases, the J end by 0 bases, with 12 bases between. In DNA, the CDR3 is TGCGCCAGCAGATACGACCCTAGCTCCTACGAGCAGTACTTC. The encoded protein is CASRYDPSSYEQYF.

This clone was seen more than once but under ten times. The chain couples TRBV5-1 to TRBJ1-2, with D hard to call. The germline CDR1 and CDR2 sequences are SGHRS and YFSETQ. The CDR3 sequence is 13 residues long. Between the trimmed V and J ends, which lost 0 bases and 5 bases, there was a span of 8 bases. CDR3 nucleotides: TGCGCCAGCAGCTTGGACACGGGTTATGGCTACACCTTC. It specifies CASSLDTGYGYTF. Drawing the rest from reference TRBV5-1 and TRBJ1-2, the complete variable domain is KAGVTQTPRYLIKTRGQQVTLSCSPISGHRSVSWYQQTPGQGLQFLFEYFSETQRNKGNFPGRFSGRQFSNSRSEMNVSTLELGDSALYLCASSLDTGYGYTFGSGTRLTVV.

J is TRBJ1-2 and V is TRBV11-2, with D perhaps TRBD1 (5 bases). This CDR3 contains 15 residues. V lost 0 bases and J lost 0, with 8 bases in between. CDR1 is SGHAT and CDR2 is FQNNGV in the germline V gene. The CDR3 is CASSLEGGANYGYTF. The CDR3 bases are TGTGCCAGCAGCTTAGAGGGGGGAGCTAACTATGGCTACACCTTC.

The chain recombines TRBV5-1 with TRBJ2-6, with 10 bases aligning to TRBD2. Trimming removed 4 bases from V and 0 bases from J; junction bases left unmatched: 7. The CDR3 runs to 18 residues. Germline values: CDR1 SGHRS, CDR2 YFSETQ. CDR3 in DNA: TGCGCCAGCAGCCCACTAGCGGGGCAAAGCTCTGGGGCCAACGTCCTGACTTTC. This gives the protein CASSPLAGQSSGANVLTF. Supplemented by reference TRBV5-1 and TRBJ2-6, the full variable domain reads KAGVTQTPRYLIKTRGQQVTLSCSPISGHRSVSWYQQTPGQGLQFLFEYFSETQRNKGNFPGRFSGRQFSNSRSEMNVSTLELGDSALYLCASSPLAGQSSGANVLTFGAGSRLTVL.

The chain has TRBV4-1 and TRBJ2-1; 7 bases are shared with TRBD1. From germline, CDR1 is MGHRA and CDR2 YSYEKL. This CDR3 contains 15 residues. V was clipped by 1 base and J by 4 bases; unmatched bases: 4. CDR3 residues: CASSQVGGRYNEQFF. DNA of the CDR3: TGCGCCAGCAGCCAAGTAGGGGGCAGGTACAATGAGCAGTTCTTC.